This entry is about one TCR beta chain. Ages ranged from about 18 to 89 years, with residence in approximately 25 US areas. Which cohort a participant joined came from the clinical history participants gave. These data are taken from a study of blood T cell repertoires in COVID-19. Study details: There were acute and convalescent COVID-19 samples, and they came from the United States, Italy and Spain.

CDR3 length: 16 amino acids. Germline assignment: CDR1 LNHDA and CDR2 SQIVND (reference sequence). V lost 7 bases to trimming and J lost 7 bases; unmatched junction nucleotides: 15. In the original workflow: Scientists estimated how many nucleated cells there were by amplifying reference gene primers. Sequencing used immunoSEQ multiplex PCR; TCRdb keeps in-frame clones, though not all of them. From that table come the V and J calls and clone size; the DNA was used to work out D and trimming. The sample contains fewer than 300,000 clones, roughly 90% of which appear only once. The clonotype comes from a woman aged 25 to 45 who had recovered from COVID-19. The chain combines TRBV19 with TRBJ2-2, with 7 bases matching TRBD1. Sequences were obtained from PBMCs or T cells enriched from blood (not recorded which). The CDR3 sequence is CASNWGQGEGHGELFF. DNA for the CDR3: TGTGCCAGTAACTGGGGGCAGGGGGAAGGGCACGGGGAGCTGTTTTTT.